The 21 T cell receptor beta chains given below trace back to one sample, sequenced in a study of OX40 agonist ivuxolimab in advanced cancers. The method was immunoSEQ multiplex PCR; TCRdb's version includes in-frame clones alone and lacks a portion of them. The sample yields fewer than 65,000 clones, over 80% seen once. The sequenced sample was CD4+ or CD8+ T cells sorted from blood, obtained in a trial of the OX40 agonist ivuxolimab. The origin of the receptors is an adult with an advanced solid tumor such as melanoma, head and neck, liver or kidney cancer.

This clone occurred once. V gene TRBV2 combines with J gene TRBJ2-1, with 7 bases that match TRBD2. The CDR3 runs 14 residues. The J segment lost 1 base and the V segment lost 6 bases, leaving 3 bases of the junction unmatched. The germline V gene has CDR1 SNHLY and CDR2 FYNNEI. CDR3 bases: TGTGCCAGCAGGGCGGGAGAATCCTACAATGAGCAGTTCTTC. Its translation is CASRAGESYNEQFF.

The chain is built from TRBV2 and TRBJ1-1; D remains ambiguous. This CDR3 comprises 11 residues. Germline assignment: CDR1 SNHLY and CDR2 FYNNEI. Trimming pared 6 bases from V and 7 bases from J, leaving 9 bases between. CDR3 DNA: TGTGCCAGCAGCGAACGGGGTGAAGCTTTCTTT. Protein: CASSERGEAFF.

This clone was recorded only once. The gene calls are TRBV2 and TRBJ2-7, with 10 nucleotides matching TRBD1. V trimming: 1 base; J trimming: 6 bases; junction bases outside the gene matches: 6. Looked up from germline, CDR1 is SNHLY and CDR2 is FYNNEI. This CDR3 contains 15 residues. The CDR3: CASSEGWTGGTEQYF. The CDR3 nucleotides are TGTGCCAGCAGTGAAGGGTGGACAGGGGGTACCGAGCAGTACTTC.

This clone is medium-sized in the sample. This CDR3 is also generated by other DNA sequences in the sample. This chain connects TRBV4-1 to TRBJ2-7; D assignment may be TRBD1 or TRBD2 (5 bases each). CDR3 length equals 15 residues. Trimming took 0 bases from V and 2 from J, leaving 11 bases between them. Germline CDR1 reads MGHRA; CDR2 reads YSYEKL. The DNA of the CDR3 is TGCGCCAGCAGCCAAGATGGGACGGGGACCTACGAGCAGTACTTC. Protein sequence: CASSQDGTGTYEQYF.

This chain connects TRBV7-2 to TRBJ2-7; maybe TRBD2 (5 bases). The CDR3 loop spans 16 amino acids. The germline V and J ends were trimmed by 5 bases and 3 bases, with 20 bases remaining between them. Germline assignment: CDR1 SGHTA and CDR2 FQGNSA. CDR3: CASSPAAPRGLYEQYF. CDR3 bases: TGTGCCAGCAGCCCCGCCGCTCCCAGAGGGCTCTACGAGCAGTACTTC. The entire variable domain, with the rest obtained from reference TRBV7-2 and TRBJ2-7, is as follows: GAGVSQSPSNKVTEKGKDVELRCDPISGHTALYWYRQSLGQGLEFLIYFQGNSAPDKSGLPSDRFSAERTGGSVSTLTIQRTQQEDSAVYLCASSPAAPRGLYEQYFGPGTRLTVT.

The chain recombines TRBV9 with TRBJ2-7; TRBD1 aligns across 10 bases. Germline CDR1 and CDR2: SGDLS and YYNGEE. The CDR3 consists of 14 residues. V lost 3 bases, J lost 4 bases, and 4 bases stayed unmatched. The CDR3 here is CASSDDRGPYEQYF. The CDR3 DNA reads as TGTGCCAGCAGCGATGACAGGGGGCCGTACGAGCAGTACTTC.

The J gene is TRBJ2-7, the V gene TRBV2, with TRBD2 identical over 10 bases. The V gene's germline CDR1 is SNHLY and CDR2 FYNNEI. The V segment lost 8 bases and the J segment 0 bases; nucleotides outside the gene matches: 4. CDR3 length: 14 amino acids. The DNA of the CDR3 is TGTGCCAGCGACGAGCGGGGGGGCTCCTACGAGCAGTACTTC. Amino acid sequence: CASDERGGSYEQYF.

The genes are TRBV7-2 and TRBJ2-5; 14 nucleotides agree with TRBD2. CDR1 is SGHTA, CDR2 FQGNSA, per germline. J gave up 4 bases and V 3 bases, and 7 bases lay outside the gene matches. The CDR3 is made up of 17 amino acids. CDR3 amino acids: CASSFKGLAGGVETQYF. The CDR3 coding sequence is TGTGCCAGCAGCTTTAAAGGACTAGCGGGGGGTGTAGAGACCCAGTACTTC. Full variable domain (missing parts from reference TRBV7-2 and TRBJ2-5): GAGVSQSPSNKVTEKGKDVELRCDPISGHTALYWYRQSLGQGLEFLIYFQGNSAPDKSGLPSDRFSAERTGGSVSTLTIQRTQQEDSAVYLCASSFKGLAGGVETQYFGPGTRLLVL.

The chain links TRBV19 to TRBJ1-3; TRBD1 matches at 9 bases. CDR1 and CDR2 from the germline V gene are LNHDA and SQIVND (reference sequence). CDR3 length: 15 amino acids. The J segment lost 1 base and the V segment lost 7 bases, leaving 5 bases of the junction unmatched. The CDR3 nucleotides are TGTGCCAGTACCACGGGACAGGGATCTGGAAACACCATATATTTT. This codes for CASTTGQGSGNTIYF. Variable domain in full (rest from reference TRBV19 and TRBJ1-3): DGGITQSPKYLFRKEGQNVTLSCEQNLNHDAMYWYRQDPGQGLRLIYYSQIVNDFQKGDIAEGYSVSREKKESFPLTVTSAQKNPTAFYLCASTTGQGSGNTIYFGEGSWLTVV.

The chain recombines TRBV28 with TRBJ1-2; D may be TRBD1 (5 bases). Germline CDR1 is MDHEN and CDR2 is SYDVKM. The CDR3 has 14 residues. Between the trimmed V and J ends, which lost 7 bases and 8 bases, there was a span of 20 bases. This chain's CDR3 is CASTPTGLQRGYTF. DNA of the CDR3: TGTGCCAGCACCCCTACGGGACTTCAGCGCGGCTACACCTTC.

The chain has TRBV27 and TRBJ1-1; the D is unclear. The CDR3 spans 14 residues. Germline V gene data show CDR1 as MNHEY and CDR2 as SMNVEV (reference sequence). V lost 6 bases to trimming and J lost 8 bases, with 19 bases between them. The CDR3 sequence: CASRPEGSYREAFF. CDR3 DNA: TGTGCCAGCAGGCCTGAGGGATCCTATCGCGAAGCTTTCTTT.

This chain links TRBV18 with TRBJ2-7; 10 bases line up with TRBD1. J was trimmed by 2 bases and V by 0 bases; bases with no gene match: 4. The germline gives CDR1 KGHSH, CDR2 LQKENI. This CDR3 region has 16 residues. As DNA, the CDR3 is TGTGCCAGCTCACCACCCATCGGGACAGGGGCCTACGAGCAGTACTTC. Translating gives CASSPPIGTGAYEQYF.

The genes are TRBV27 and TRBJ1-2; weak D call: TRBD1 (5 bases). From germline, CDR1 is MNHEY and CDR2 SMNVEV (reference sequence). V lost 3 bases to trimming and J lost 8 bases, with 13 bases between them. This CDR3 has 13 residues. Here the CDR3 reads CASSLGGTWGYTF. DNA of the CDR3: TGTGCCAGCAGTTTGGGGGGTACGTGGGGCTACACCTTC.

The gene calls are TRBV7-3 and TRBJ2-1; 13 bases fit TRBD2. This CDR3 has 15 amino acids. The V and J ends lost 5 bases and 9 bases, in that order; junction bases with no gene match: 7. Per germline, CDR1 SGHTA and CDR2 FQGTGA. The CDR3 nucleotides read TGTGCCAGCAGCCTCGGACTAGCGGGAGTGAGTGAGCAGTTCTTC. Translated, it gives CASSLGLAGVSEQFF.

V usage is TRBV11-3 and J usage is TRBJ2-1; D is tentatively TRBD1 or TRBD2 (5 bases each). Between the trimmed V and J ends, which lost 5 bases and 9 bases, there was a span of 11 bases. Germline V gene sequence: CDR1 SGHNT, CDR2 YENEEA. The CDR3 loop spans 12 amino acids. The CDR3 reads CASSRGVGEQFF. Written as DNA, the CDR3 is TGTGCCAGCAGCCGAGGGGTAGGTGAGCAGTTCTTC.

The rearrangement uses TRBV18 and TRBJ2-7; D is perhaps TRBD1 (5 bases). The germline gives CDR1 KGHSH, CDR2 LQKENI. V gave up 0 bases and J gave up 5 bases, with 14 bases separating them. The CDR3 spans 15 residues. The CDR3 region is CASSPPSGPGDEQYF. DNA of the CDR3: TGTGCCAGCTCACCACCGTCAGGGCCTGGGGACGAGCAGTACTTC.

The genes are TRBV7-2 and TRBJ2-3; D perhaps matches TRBD2 (6 bases). Trimming removed 5 bases from V and 2 bases from J, with 11 bases in between. CDR1 is SGHTA and CDR2 is FQGNSA in the germline V gene. This CDR3 is 14 amino acids long. CDR3 in amino acids: CASSKGLFTDTQYF. CDR3 coding DNA: TGTGCCAGCAGCAAGGGACTGTTCACAGATACGCAGTATTTT.

CDR3 protein: CASSKSAGTNTGELFF. The DNA of the CDR3 is TGTGCCAGCAGTAAGAGCGCAGGGACGAACACCGGGGAGCTGTTTTTT. The V gene is TRBV6-4, the J gene TRBJ2-2; perhaps TRBD1 as D (5 bases). In germline, CDR1 is MRHNA, CDR2 SNTAGT. CDR3 size: 16 residues. Trimming removed 5 bases at V and 0 bases at J, with 13 bases between.

For the CDR3, the DNA is TGTGCCAGCAGCTCGGTTCAAAGCACAGATACGCAGTATTTT. Its protein is CASSSVQSTDTQYF. The chain uses TRBV7-2 and TRBJ2-3; no firm D call. The germline V and J ends were trimmed by 4 bases and 0 bases, with 8 bases remaining between them. There are 14 residues in the CDR3. CDR1 and CDR2 from the germline V gene are SGHTA and FQGNSA.

In this sample, this clone turned up once. The chain combines TRBV11-1 with TRBJ1-3, with D uncertain. Trimming took 3 bases from V and 0 from J, leaving 3 bases between them. Germline-derived CDR1 and CDR2 are SGHAT and FQDESV (reference sequence). This CDR3 has 13 residues. The CDR3 DNA is TGTGCCAGCAGCTTTGCCTCTGGAAACACCATATATTTT. As protein: CASSFASGNTIYF.

The rearrangement links TRBV7-9 to TRBJ1-1; D perhaps matches TRBD1 (5 bases). The ends were cut back, 4 bases at V and 8 bases at J, with 14 bases in the middle. The CDR3 runs 13 residues. The germline V gene has CDR1 SEHNR and CDR2 FQNEAQ (reference sequence). The CDR3 spells CASSSWGVAEAFF. CDR3 DNA sequence: TGTGCCAGCAGCTCCTGGGGGGTCGCAGAAGCTTTCTTT.